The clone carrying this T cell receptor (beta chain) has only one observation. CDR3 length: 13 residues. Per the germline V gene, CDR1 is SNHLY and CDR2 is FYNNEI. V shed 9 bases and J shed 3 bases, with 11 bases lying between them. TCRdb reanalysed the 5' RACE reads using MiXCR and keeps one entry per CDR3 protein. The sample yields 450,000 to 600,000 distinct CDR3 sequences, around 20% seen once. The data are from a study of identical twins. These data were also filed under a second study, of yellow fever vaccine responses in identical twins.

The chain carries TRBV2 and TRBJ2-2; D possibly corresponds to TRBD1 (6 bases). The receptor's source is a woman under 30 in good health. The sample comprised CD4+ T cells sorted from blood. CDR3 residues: CASRTEDTGELFF. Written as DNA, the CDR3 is TGTGCCAGTAGGACAGAAGACACCGGGGAGCTGTTTTTT.